Following are 25 T cell receptor beta chains from one sample sequenced in a study of T-cell memory formation after mild COVID-19 (dated by TCRdb to 2020 to 2023). Receptor libraries were prepared by 5' RACE. Reads for this sample came from an Illumina NovaSeq 6000. The public reads were reprocessed in TCRdb via fastp at Q25 and MiXCR, keeping in-frame beta chains. Entries that share a CDR3 protein sequence are merged under the most common genes and DNA. Within this sample are roughly 200,000 distinct CDR3 sequences, with 20% to 25% of them counted one time only. Around 23% of the sample belongs to the ten largest clones. The sample consisted of PBMCs or a T cell subset sorted from them (not recorded which). These receptors all stem from an adult woman who had mild COVID-19 (a few samples of this study predate the infection). The sample titles of this study are shuffled in the database, so cell type and time point are left out; the donor was told from shared clones.

The chain combines TRBV19 with TRBJ1-1; 9 bases align to TRBD1. There are 17 residues in the CDR3. CDR1 and CDR2 (germline): LNHDA, SQIVND (reference sequence). The V gene end was trimmed by 5 bases and the J gene end by 6 bases; junction bases not matched to a gene: 16. CDR3 amino acids: CASSAPGQGWVTAEAFF. The CDR3 region has the DNA TGTGCCAGTAGTGCCCCGGGACAGGGATGGGTTACAGCTGAAGCTTTCTTT.

The chain is built from TRBV29-1 and TRBJ2-7; D ambiguous. This CDR3 region has 15 residues. Germline V gene sequence: CDR1 SQVTM, CDR2 ANQGSEA. V lost 6 bases to trimming and J lost 0 bases, with 18 bases between them. The CDR3 DNA reads as TGCAGCGTGTCCTTTCGAGGTTTCAGCTCCTACGAGCAGTACTTC. Translating it yields CSVSFRGFSSYEQYF.

This clonotype has only a few counts. This rearrangement joins TRBV7-6 to TRBJ2-3; D is undetermined. The germline V and J ends were trimmed by 5 bases and 2 bases, with 17 bases remaining between them. The CDR3 is 16 amino acids. The V gene's germline CDR1 is SGHVS and CDR2 FNYEAQ. The CDR3 nucleotides are TGTGCCAGCAGCCCTCAGGCCAGGCGTGACACAGATACGCAGTATTTT. This codes for CASSPQARRDTDTQYF.

This clonotype was counted a few times. The chain uses TRBV9 and TRBJ2-7; D tentatively reads TRBD1 or TRBD2 (5 bases each). Trimming took 0 bases from V and 2 from J, leaving 9 bases between them. Germline V gene lookup returns CDR1 SGDLS and CDR2 YYNGEE. The CDR3 sequence is 14 residues long. CDR3 coding DNA: TGTGCCAGCAGCGTAGGGCTGGGGGCCTACGAGCAGTACTTC. Translated: CASSVGLGAYEQYF.

This sequence joins TRBV6-5 and TRBJ1-1; no clear D. CDR3 length: 15 amino acids. V was pared by 7 bases and J by 4 bases, with 19 bases between. Germline assignment: CDR1 MNHEY and CDR2 SVGAGI. CDR3 in DNA: TGTGCCAGCAACTTCATCGACATGCCGGCCACTGAAGCTTTCTTT. Translation: CASNFIDMPATEAFF.

There are many counts of this clonotype. The CDR3 region has the DNA TGTGCCAGCAGCTTTTCAGCGGGCACCGGGGAGCTGTTTTTT. It yields the protein CASSFSAGTGELFF. This sequence joins TRBV7-3 and TRBJ2-2; D is possibly TRBD2 (6 bases). Germline V gene lookup returns CDR1 SGHTA and CDR2 FQGTGA. V was pared by 3 bases and J by 4 bases, with 9 bases between. This CDR3 is 14 amino acids long.

CDR3 sequence reads: CASSPGTANLVSPLHF. The CDR3 DNA is TGTGCCAGCAGCCCCGGGACCGCCAATTTGGTTTCACCCCTCCACTTT. The chain carries TRBV11-1 and TRBJ1-6; a possible D gene is TRBD1 (5 bases). The V and J ends lost 5 bases and 9 bases respectively, with 20 bases between them. The CDR3 length is 16 residues. The germline CDR1 and CDR2 sequences are SGHAT and FQDESV (reference sequence).

The chain has TRBV19 and TRBJ2-7, with D possibly matching TRBD2 (6 bases). The CDR3 totals 14 residues. The germline V gene encodes CDR1 LNHDA and CDR2 SQIVND (reference sequence). V shed 3 bases and J shed 0 bases, with 9 bases lying between them. CDR3 nucleotide sequence: TGTGCCAGTAGTATCACTAGCCCCTCCTACGAGCAGTACTTC. It translates to CASSITSPSYEQYF.

This clonotype was seen only a few times. The chain has TRBV12-3 or TRBV12-4 and TRBJ2-7; no firm D call. V was cut by 3 bases and J by 4 bases, with 10 bases left in between. The CDR3 loop spans 13 amino acids. This chain's CDR3 is CASSLAGRYEQYF. The CDR3 region has the DNA TGTGCCAGCAGTTTGGCAGGTCGGTACGAGCAGTACTTC.

The genes are TRBV4-2 and TRBJ2-1, with 9 positions matching TRBD2. The V gene end was trimmed by 0 bases and the J gene end by 7 bases; junction bases not matched to a gene: 10. Per germline, CDR1 LGHNA and CDR2 YNFKEQ. The CDR3 spans 17 residues. CDR3: CASSQEVGAGGRNEQFF. CDR3 nucleotides: TGTGCCAGCAGCCAAGAGGTGGGAGCGGGAGGTCGGAATGAGCAGTTCTTC.

This clonotype was recorded once. V usage is TRBV19 and J usage is TRBJ2-1, with no clear D. The ends were cut back, 10 bases at V and 3 bases at J, with 10 bases in the middle. Germline V gives CDR1 LNHDA, CDR2 SQIVND (reference sequence). The CDR3 has 12 residues. The chain's CDR3 is CATGWDYNEQFF. CDR3 coding DNA: TGTGCCACCGGTTGGGACTACAATGAGCAGTTCTTC.

V usage is TRBV6-2 or TRBV6-3 and J usage is TRBJ1-2; D gene uncertain. This CDR3 contains 12 residues. Trimming left V 5 bases short and J 6 bases short, with 10 bases between. Looked up from germline, CDR1 is MNHEY and CDR2 is SVGEGT. The CDR3 here is CASSLRGDGYTF. The CDR3 DNA follows: TGTGCCAGCAGTCTACGGGGAGATGGCTACACCTTC.

This clonotype was seen only a few times. The chain links TRBV2 to TRBJ2-2, with TRBD2 matching over 8 bases. CDR3 size: 18 residues. V lost 4 bases and J lost 1; bases outside the gene matches: 11. Germline V lookup: CDR1 SNHLY, CDR2 FYNNEI. The CDR3 is CASSAEGLGYWNTGELFF. The DNA of the CDR3 is TGTGCCAGCAGTGCAGAGGGACTAGGCTACTGGAACACCGGGGAGCTGTTTTTT.

J is TRBJ2-1 and V is TRBV6-5, with TRBD2 identical over 7 bases. CDR3 length: 14 residues. Unmatched junction bases numbered 1, after V lost 0 bases and J lost 5 bases. Per the germline V gene, CDR1 is MNHEY and CDR2 is SVGAGI. The CDR3 region has the DNA TGTGCCAGCAGTTACTCGGGGGGGAACAATGAGCAGTTCTTC. It codes for CASSYSGGNNEQFF.

This chain uses TRBV4-3 with TRBJ2-7, with 8 bases lining up with TRBD2. Per germline, CDR1 LGHNA and CDR2 YSLEER. There are 16 residues in the CDR3. V shed 0 bases, J shed 2 bases, and the junction held 6 bases outside the gene matches. The CDR3 DNA reads TGCGCCAGCAGCCAAGATGGAACTAGCGGAGCCTACGAGCAGTACTTC. Translated: CASSQDGTSGAYEQYF.

This clonotype has a handful of counts. This chain uses TRBV29-1 with TRBJ2-5; the D is unclear. Germline assignment: CDR1 SQVTM and CDR2 ANQGSEA. The CDR3 has 10 amino acids. In nucleotides, the CDR3 is TGCAGTATGGTGTTGGAGACCCAGTACTTC. Encoded protein: CSMVLETQYF.

The chain is built from TRBV3-1 and TRBJ2-3, with 12 bases matching TRBD2. The J segment lost 2 bases and the V segment lost 2 bases, leaving 8 bases of the junction unmatched. The germline CDR1 and CDR2 sequences are LGHDT and YNNKEL (reference sequence). The CDR3 runs to 18 residues. CDR3 amino acids: CASSQKKLAGGLTDTQYF. The CDR3, as DNA: TGTGCCAGCAGCCAAAAAAAACTAGCGGGGGGCCTCACAGATACGCAGTATTTT.

This clonotype was counted between two and nine times. J is TRBJ1-1 and V is TRBV7-8, with TRBD1 matching over 7 bases. This CDR3 has 15 amino acids. V was pared by 1 base and J by 0 bases, with 2 bases of the junction left unmatched. Germline V gene data show CDR1 as SGHVS and CDR2 as FQNEAQ. CDR3 sequence (DNA): TGTGCCAGCAGCTTAGGACAGGGCCTGAACACTGAAGCTTTCTTT. This sequence encodes CASSLGQGLNTEAFF.

This clonotype turned up a few times. This sequence joins TRBV7-9 and TRBJ2-2, with D unresolved. The CDR3 runs to 12 residues. Trimming stripped 8 bases from V and 6 bases from J, with 10 bases between. Germline V gene sequence: CDR1 SEHNR, CDR2 FQNEAQ (reference sequence). The CDR3 loop is CASGYISGELFF. The CDR3 DNA reads TGTGCCAGCGGTTACATCTCCGGGGAGCTGTTTTTT. Full variable domain (rest looked up from reference TRBV7-9 and TRBJ2-2): DTGVSQNPRHKITKRGQNVTFRCDPISEHNRLYWYRQTLGQGPEFLTYFQNEAQLEKSRLLSDRFSAERPKGSFSTLEIQRTEQGDSAMYLCASGYISGELFFGEGSRLTVL.

To note about this clonotype: One end of the junction does not line up with germline, which may come from a read error. The chain employs TRBV12-3 or TRBV12-4 and TRBJ1-2, with 12 bases that match TRBD1. The CDR3 runs to 16 residues. CDR3 nucleotide sequence: TGTGCCAGCAGACTCTACCGGGACAGGGGGCAGTATGTCTACACCTTC. This translates into CASRLYRDRGQYVYTF.

This clonotype was seen more than once but under ten times. The J gene is TRBJ2-7, the V gene TRBV5-1; the match to TRBD1 covers 12 bases. V was pared by 5 bases and J by 7 bases, with 4 bases of the junction left unmatched. Germline V gene lookup returns CDR1 SGHRS and CDR2 YFSETQ. The CDR3 runs 13 residues. Written as DNA, the CDR3 is TGCGCCAGCAGTGGGACAGGGGGCTTTGAGCAGTACTTC. This gives the protein CASSGTGGFEQYF.

V and J are TRBV12-3 or TRBV12-4 and TRBJ2-2; TRBD1 matches at 7 bases. V gave up 5 bases and J gave up 7 bases; unmatched junction bases: 7. The CDR3 has 14 amino acids. The DNA of the CDR3 is TGTGCCAGCAGTCTTGACAGGGCGGTCGGGGAGCTGTTTTTT. Protein product: CASSLDRAVGELFF.

This clonotype has a count of ten or more. V is TRBV7-9 and J is TRBJ1-2; D not resolved. Germline CDR1 is SEHNR and CDR2 is FQNEAQ (reference sequence). This CDR3 spans 11 amino acids. The V and J ends lost 1 base and 14 bases respectively, with 11 bases between them. DNA for the CDR3: TGTGCCAGCAGCTTAGAAGGGTTGAAAACCTTC. Its protein product is CASSLEGLKTF.

This chain uses TRBV9 with TRBJ2-1; perhaps TRBD1 as D (5 bases). V was trimmed by 0 bases and J by 10 bases, leaving 14 bases between them. The CDR3 has 14 residues. Germline CDR1 is SGDLS and CDR2 is YYNGEE. This chain's CDR3 is CASSVEDSRWEQFF. CDR3 nucleotides: TGTGCCAGCAGCGTAGAAGACAGCCGGTGGGAGCAGTTCTTC.

A few counts support this clonotype. The rearrangement joins TRBV5-5 to TRBJ2-1; D gene uncertain. The V gene lost 4 bases and the J gene lost 5 bases, with 7 bases spanning the gap. The CDR3 is made up of 12 amino acids. From germline, CDR1 is SGHKS and CDR2 YYEKEE (reference sequence). CDR3 coding DNA: TGTGCCAGCAGCCCAGAAAACAATGAGCAGTTCTTC. Amino acids: CASSPENNEQFF.